This T cell receptor beta chain was obtained from a study of CD8 T cells in ankylosing spondylitis. Using quantitative 5'-RACE with molecular barcodes, the authors made TCR beta libraries. TCRdb called the 5' RACE reads again in MiXCR, with one record for every CDR3 protein. Among just under 550,000 distinct CDR3 sequences listed, over 9.5% were seen once. Overall study results and limits: CD8+ disease-linked clones were present at relatively low frequencies in blood. Apparently characteristic of ankylosing spondylitis blood was a TCR beta motif (roughly eight highly homologous variants).

The CDR3 is 12 amino acids. From germline, CDR1 is SEHNR and CDR2 FQNEAQ (reference sequence). The V end lost 1 base, the J end lost 9 bases, and 7 bases lay between the germline ends. Concerning this clonotype itself: Antigen: not known.

The clonotype originates from a male donor with ankylosing spondylitis. Sequencing was performed on blood, either unsorted or a sorted T cell fraction (not recorded which). The chain has TRBV7-9 and TRBJ2-1; D uncertain. CDR3 bases: TGTGCCAGCAGCTTAGTAGCCTCTGAGCAGTTCTTC. This translates into CASSLVASEQFF.